This T cell receptor (beta chain) derives from a study of shared clonotypes between healthy human individuals. Study results and caveats: Depth of sequencing was expected to influence donor clonotype sharing.

As regards this clone: Its antigen is undetermined.

Using immunoSEQ multiplex PCR, the repertoire was profiled, and TCRdb retains in-frame clones only, with some absent. The sample consists of roughly 500,000 clones, around 79% of them appearing once. Germline CDR1 and CDR2: MGHRA and YSYEKL. The CDR3 loop spans 18 amino acids. Between the trimmed V and J ends, which lost 0 bases and 1 base, there was a span of 18 bases. The source is a woman aged 40 to 55 in good health. Some clones in this sample may be carry-over from other donors' samples. Material: PBMCs. The chain joins TRBV4-1 to TRBJ1-2, with D maybe TRBD1 (6 bases). CDR3 sequence reads: CASSQDGGFGANNYGYTF. The CDR3 DNA is TGCGCCAGCAGCCAAGATGGGGGCTTTGGGGCCAATAACTATGGCTACACCTTC.